This T cell receptor beta chain was recovered during a study of T cells in Graves' hyperthyroidism and ophthalmopathy. Study-level background: Initial diagnosis, before any treatment, was when peripheral blood was collected.

The CDR3 totals 14 residues. Trimming stripped 3 bases from V and 2 bases from J, with 11 bases between. Per germline, CDR1 DFQATT and CDR2 SNEGSKA (reference sequence). Patients between 18 and 65 years old had hyperthyroidism, newly diagnosed and lasting under 2 months. Many counts were recorded for this clonotype. Amplification targeted TCR beta CDR3 regions from RNA transcripts. HTBI primers were employed in a first-round RT-PCR of the TCR CDR3. MiXCR, applied by TCRdb to the multiplex PCR reads, yields one record per CDR3 protein. The sample includes some 270,000 distinct CDR3 sequences, roughly an eighth of them seen just once.

The sequenced material came from blood. V is TRBV20-1 and J is TRBJ2-1; TRBD2 is a possible D gene (5 bases). The sequence was obtained from a woman aged 40 to 50 with Graves' hyperthyroidism. CDR3 sequence reads: CSASGLAAYNEQFF. The CDR3 bases are TGCAGTGCTAGTGGGCTAGCAGCCTACAATGAGCAGTTCTTC.